This T cell receptor beta chain was sequenced in a study of Graves' ophthalmopathy and Graves' hyperthyroidism (dated by TCRdb to 2016 to 2019). With respect to the entire study: Peripheral blood samples were taken at the time of initial diagnosis, before any treatment was given. An independent validation cohort was composed of some 18 hyperthyroidism patients and around 16 patients who later progressed from hyperthyroidism to ophthalmopathy. In total, 135 blood samples were TCR-sequenced: 40 to 45 ophthalmopathy, around 75 hyperthyroidism and approximately 17 hyperthyroidism-to-ophthalmopathy patients. In about 6 hyperthyroidism patients, the T-cell repertoire of thyroid tissue was compared with the T-cell repertoire of blood. After sampling, hyperthyroidism patients received methimazole starting at 30 mg daily, and ophthalmopathy patients received high-dose intravenous methylprednisolone. To explore V-J signatures that distinguish ophthalmopathy from hyperthyroidism, a discovery set of about a hundred patients was enrolled, made up of about 40 with ophthalmopathy and around 57 with stable hyperthyroidism. The study used TCR beta repertoire signatures to distinguish Graves' ophthalmopathy from Graves' hyperthyroidism and to predict progression to ophthalmopathy.

Points the paper makes about the study in general: Most expanded thyroid clonotypes with a frequency above 0.001 also appeared in blood, which suggests that blood repertoires may reflect the immune response in the thyroid. In validation, the model predicted ophthalmopathy progression with about 64% sensitivity and roughly 78% specificity; eleven to twelve predicted patients were CT-confirmed with GO in a median of approximately 6.5 months. In cross-validation, the 13-signature model distinguished ophthalmopathy from stable hyperthyroidism with almost 90% sensitivity and about 84% specificity, and in the test set the corresponding values were approximately 80% and 68%. No statistical method was used to predetermine the sample size, and group allocation was not hidden from the investigators.

A patient counted as having stable hyperthyroidism if there was no progression to ophthalmopathy within 18 months of follow-up. Hyperthyroidism patients were newly diagnosed, with disease duration under 2 months, and aged 18 to 65 years. Patients with other autoimmune diseases, uncontrolled infections, pregnancy or lactation were excluded. Diagnosis was based on clinical symptoms, serum thyroxine, TRAb, thyroid ultrasound and orbital computed tomography. Ficoll-Paque density gradient centrifugation was used to isolate PBMCs from 9.5 to 10 ml of fresh peripheral blood. Total RNA was extracted with Trizol reagent and quality-checked on an Agilent 2100 Bioanalyzer. The table lists this clonotype with many counts. This clone's antigen is unknown. The record has no base qualities; no much larger clone is one base away. For repertoire sequencing, the TCR beta CDR3 regions were amplified from RNA transcripts. The first round of RT-PCR was done with HTBI primers and the Qiagen OneStep RT-PCR kit, and was followed by a second round of multiplex PCR, then size selection and purification. Libraries were sequenced paired-end with 100 bp reads on an Illumina HiSeq2000. The authors' pipeline ran thus. SOAPnuke was used to process the reads, throwing out any read that had adapters, had uncalled bases, had a mean Phred below 15, or lacked an exact constant-primer or identifier match. COPE v1.2.5 was used to merge the high-quality paired reads. Each unique nucleotide sequence was defined as a clonotype, and clonotypes were aligned to IMGT TRB V, D and J references with MiTCR v1.1. The analysis was limited to V-J combinations with a frequency above 0.0001, which together covered over 98% of repertoires. For each V-J combination, a TCR clonal expansion and chaos score was defined as F50 clonal expansion divided by the chaos observed in the TCRdist matrix. Welch's t-statistics and random forest were used to reduce features to over ten V-J combinations, which were fed into a naive Bayes classifier. The similarity between thyroid and blood repertoires was quantified using the Morisita-Horn index. Using fastp trimming at Q25 and MiXCR clonotype assembly, TCRdb reanalyzed the public sequencing data and kept in-frame beta chains. Rows merge per CDR3 protein into single entries with the most common DNA and genes. These V and J calls derive from TCRdb rather than the authors' analysis. The table for this sample lists about 390,000 distinct CDR3 sequences; about 17% of them were counted only once. Clones ranked in the top ten supply roughly 2.4% of the sample.

This clonotype originated in an adult woman with stable Graves' hyperthyroidism. Specimen: peripheral blood.

Here is the DNA: TGCAGTGCTAGGAGGCAGGGGGCACCCGAGCAGTACTTC. Translated, it reads CSARRQGAPEQYF. The rearrangement joined TRBV20-1 to TRBJ2-7, and 8 junction bases match TRBD1. Per the germline V gene (reference sequence), DFQATT is the CDR1 and SNEGSKA is the CDR2. V lost 3 bases and J lost 6 bases, and the count of bases not matched to a germline gene is 7. The CDR3 sequence holds 13 residues, the cysteine and phenylalanine included. Of the read, only the CDR3 DNA is kept; its 39 bases are in frame from base 1.